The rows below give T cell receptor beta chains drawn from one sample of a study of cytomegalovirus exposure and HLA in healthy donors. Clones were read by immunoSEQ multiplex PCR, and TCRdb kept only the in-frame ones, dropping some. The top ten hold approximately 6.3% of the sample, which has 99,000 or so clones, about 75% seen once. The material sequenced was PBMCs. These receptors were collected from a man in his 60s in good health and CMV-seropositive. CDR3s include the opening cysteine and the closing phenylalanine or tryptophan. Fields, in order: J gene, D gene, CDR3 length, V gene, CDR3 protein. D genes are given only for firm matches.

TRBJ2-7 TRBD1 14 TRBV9 CASSGGQPAYEQYF
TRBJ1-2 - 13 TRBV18 CASSPGEAYGYTF
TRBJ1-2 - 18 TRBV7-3 CASSLKGDGGWDMDGYTF
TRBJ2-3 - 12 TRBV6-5 CASKQGWDTQYF
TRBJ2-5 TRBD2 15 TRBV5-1 CASSFLAGYQETQYF
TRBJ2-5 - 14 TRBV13 CASSSYRGGETQYF
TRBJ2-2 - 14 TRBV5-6 CASSLPDSLGELFF
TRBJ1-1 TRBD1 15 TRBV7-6 CASSRGTGENTEAFF
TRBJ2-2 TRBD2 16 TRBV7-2 CASSRRLAGNTGELFF
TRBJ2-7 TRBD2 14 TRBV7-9 CSSSPGIAGRRQYF
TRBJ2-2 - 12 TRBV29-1 CSVGGGNRELFF